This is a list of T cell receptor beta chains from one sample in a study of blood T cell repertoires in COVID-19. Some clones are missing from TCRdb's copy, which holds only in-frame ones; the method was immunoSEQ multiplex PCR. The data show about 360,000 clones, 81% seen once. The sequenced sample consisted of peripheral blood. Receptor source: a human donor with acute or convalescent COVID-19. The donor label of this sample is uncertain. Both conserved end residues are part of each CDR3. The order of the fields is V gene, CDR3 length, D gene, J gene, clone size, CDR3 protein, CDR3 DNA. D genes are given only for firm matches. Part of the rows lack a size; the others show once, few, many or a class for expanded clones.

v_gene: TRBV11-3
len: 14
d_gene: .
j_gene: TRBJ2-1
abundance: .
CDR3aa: CASSLSQLGNEQFF
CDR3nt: TGTGCCAGCAGCTTATCACAGCTTGGCAATGAGCAGTTCTTC

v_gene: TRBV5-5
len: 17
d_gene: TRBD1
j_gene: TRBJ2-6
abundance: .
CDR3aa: CASSLATGGSGANVLTF
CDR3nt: TGTGCCAGCAGCTTGGCCACAGGGGGCTCGGGGGCCAACGTCCTGACTTTC

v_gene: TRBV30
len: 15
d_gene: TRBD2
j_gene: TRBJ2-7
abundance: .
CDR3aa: CACQEGTSGAYEQYF
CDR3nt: TGTGCCTGTCAAGAAGGGACTAGCGGGGCGTACGAGCAGTACTTC

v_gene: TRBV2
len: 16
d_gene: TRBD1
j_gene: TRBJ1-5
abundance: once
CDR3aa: CASRRTGGNSNQPQHF
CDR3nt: TGTGCCAGCAGGCGGACAGGGGGGAATAGCAATCAGCCCCAGCATTTT

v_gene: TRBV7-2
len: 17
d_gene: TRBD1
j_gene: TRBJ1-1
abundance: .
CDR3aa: CASSLAVAGGIRAEAFF
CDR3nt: TGTGCCAGCAGCTTAGCCGTGGCAGGGGGAATACGCGCTGAAGCTTTCTTT

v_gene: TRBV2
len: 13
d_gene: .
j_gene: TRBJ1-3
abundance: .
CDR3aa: CASSPLLGNTIYF
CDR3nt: TGTGCCAGCAGTCCCCTACTTGGAAACACCATATATTTT

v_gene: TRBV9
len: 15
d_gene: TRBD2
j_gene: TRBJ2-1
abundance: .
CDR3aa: CASSVVSGSFGEQFF
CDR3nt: TGTGCCAGCAGCGTAGTTAGCGGGAGTTTTGGTGAGCAGTTCTTC

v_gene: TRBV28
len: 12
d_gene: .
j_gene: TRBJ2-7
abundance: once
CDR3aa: CASSLPGYEQYF
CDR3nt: TGTGCCAGCAGTTTACCAGGCTACGAGCAGTACTTC

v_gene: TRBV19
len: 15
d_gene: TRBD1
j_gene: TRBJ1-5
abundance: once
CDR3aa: CASRTTGVSNQPQHF
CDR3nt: TGTGCCAGTAGGACAACAGGGGTTAGCAATCAGCCCCAGCATTTT

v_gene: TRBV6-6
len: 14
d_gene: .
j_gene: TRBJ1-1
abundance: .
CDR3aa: CASTPGVQNTEAFF
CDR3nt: TGTGCCAGCACCCCCGGGGTGCAGAACACTGAAGCTTTCTTT

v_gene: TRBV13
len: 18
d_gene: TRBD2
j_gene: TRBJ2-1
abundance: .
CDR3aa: CASSPPRLAGGSYNEQFF
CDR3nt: TGTGCCAGCAGCCCGCCCCGACTAGCGGGAGGGTCCTACAATGAGCAGTTCTTC

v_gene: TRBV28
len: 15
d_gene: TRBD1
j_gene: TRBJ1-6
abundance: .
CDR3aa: CASSQTGGPNSPLHF
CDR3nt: TGTGCCAGCAGCCAAACAGGGGGCCCAAATTCACCCCTCCACTTT

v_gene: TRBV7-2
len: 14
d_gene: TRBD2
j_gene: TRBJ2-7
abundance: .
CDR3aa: CASSLGGMSYEQYF
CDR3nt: TGTGCCAGCAGCTTGGGGGGGATGTCCTACGAGCAGTACTTC

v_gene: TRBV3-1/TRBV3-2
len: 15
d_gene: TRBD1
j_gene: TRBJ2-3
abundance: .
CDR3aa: CASSLWTGLTDTQYF
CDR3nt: TGTGCCAGCAGCCTCTGGACAGGGCTCACAGATACGCAGTATTTT

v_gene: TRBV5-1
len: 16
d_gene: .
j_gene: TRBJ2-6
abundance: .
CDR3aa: CASSRTGNSGANVLTF
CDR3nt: TGCGCCAGCAGCCGTACAGGGAACTCTGGGGCCAACGTCCTGACTTTC

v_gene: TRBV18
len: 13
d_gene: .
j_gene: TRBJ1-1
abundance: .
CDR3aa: CASLRTTNTEAFF
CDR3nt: TGTGCCAGCTTGCGGACTACGAACACTGAAGCTTTCTTT

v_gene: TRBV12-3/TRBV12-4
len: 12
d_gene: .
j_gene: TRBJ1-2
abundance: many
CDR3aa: CASSRTVYGYTF
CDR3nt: TGTGCCAGCAGTAGGACAGTCTATGGCTACACCTTC

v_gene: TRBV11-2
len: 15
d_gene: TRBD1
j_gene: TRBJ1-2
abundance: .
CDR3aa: CASSLVVDREGGYTF
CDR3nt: TGTGCCAGCAGCTTAGTGGTCGACAGGGAAGGAGGCTACACCTTC

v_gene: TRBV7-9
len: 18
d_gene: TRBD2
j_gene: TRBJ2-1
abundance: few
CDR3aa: CASSLPLGKRGGLREQFF
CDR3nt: TGTGCCAGCAGCTTACCCCTAGGCAAGCGGGGGGGCTTGAGAGAGCAGTTCTTC

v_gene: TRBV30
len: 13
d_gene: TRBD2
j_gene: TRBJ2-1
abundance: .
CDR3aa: CACDWREVDEQFF
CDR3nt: TGTGCCTGTGACTGGCGGGAGGTAGATGAGCAGTTCTTC

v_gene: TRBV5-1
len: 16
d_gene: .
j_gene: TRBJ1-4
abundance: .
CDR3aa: CASSFGGGLTNEKLFF
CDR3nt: TGCGCCAGCAGCTTCGGCGGGGGTCTAACTAATGAAAAACTGTTTTTT

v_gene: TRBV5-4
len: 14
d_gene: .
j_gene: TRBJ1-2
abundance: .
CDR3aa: CASSLFTGRQGYTF
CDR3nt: TGTGCCAGCAGTCTCTTCACAGGGCGGCAAGGCTACACCTTC

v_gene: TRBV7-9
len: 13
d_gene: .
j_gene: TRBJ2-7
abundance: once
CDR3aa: CASTDQGGYEQYF
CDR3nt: TGTGCCAGCACCGACCAGGGGGGCTACGAGCAGTACTTC

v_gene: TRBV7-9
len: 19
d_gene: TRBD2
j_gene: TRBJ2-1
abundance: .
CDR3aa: CASSSRLAGGPSSYNEQFF
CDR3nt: TGTGCCAGCAGCTCACGACTAGCGGGGGGGCCAAGCTCCTACAATGAGCAGTTCTTC

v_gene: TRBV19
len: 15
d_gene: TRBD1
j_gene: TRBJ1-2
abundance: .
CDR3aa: CASRAPRQGDYGYTF
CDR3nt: TGTGCCAGTAGAGCTCCCCGACAGGGGGACTATGGCTACACCTTC

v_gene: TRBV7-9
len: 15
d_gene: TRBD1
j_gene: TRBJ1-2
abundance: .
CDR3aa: CASSPTTGGSPASTF
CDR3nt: TGTGCCAGCAGCCCCACGACAGGGGGGTCCCCCGCTAGCACCTTC

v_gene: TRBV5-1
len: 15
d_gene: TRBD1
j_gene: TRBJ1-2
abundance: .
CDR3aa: CASSKGTGGNYGYTF
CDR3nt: TGCGCCAGCAGCAAAGGGACAGGGGGCAATTATGGCTACACCTTC

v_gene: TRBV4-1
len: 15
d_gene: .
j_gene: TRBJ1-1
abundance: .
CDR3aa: CASSRGSSGNTEAFF
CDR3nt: TGCGCCAGCAGCCGGGGCAGTTCTGGAAACACTGAAGCTTTCTTT

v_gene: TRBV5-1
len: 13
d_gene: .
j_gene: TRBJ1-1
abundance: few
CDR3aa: CASSLKTETEAFF
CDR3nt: TGCGCCAGCAGCCTAAAAACGGAGACCGAAGCTTTCTTT

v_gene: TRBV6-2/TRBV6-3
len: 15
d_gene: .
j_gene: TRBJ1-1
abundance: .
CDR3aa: CASSPITRERITAFF
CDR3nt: TGTGCCAGCAGCCCGATAACCCGGGAGCGTATAACAGCTTTCTTT

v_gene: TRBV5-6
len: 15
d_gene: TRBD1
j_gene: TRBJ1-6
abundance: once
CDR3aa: CASSVLGQGYSPLHF
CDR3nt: TGTGCCAGCAGCGTACTGGGACAGGGTTATTCACCCCTCCACTTT

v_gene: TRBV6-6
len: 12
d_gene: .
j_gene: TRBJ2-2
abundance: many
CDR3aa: CASSTSVGELFF
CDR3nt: .

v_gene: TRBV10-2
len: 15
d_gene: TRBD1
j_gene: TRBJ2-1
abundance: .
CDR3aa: CASSETGVTYNEQFF
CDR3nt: TGCGCCAGCAGCGAGACAGGGGTTACCTACAATGAGCAGTTCTTC

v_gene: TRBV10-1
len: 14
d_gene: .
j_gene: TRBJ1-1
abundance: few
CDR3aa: CARKTGGAGTEAFF
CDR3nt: TGCGCCAGAAAAACTGGGGGGGCAGGAACTGAAGCTTTCTTT

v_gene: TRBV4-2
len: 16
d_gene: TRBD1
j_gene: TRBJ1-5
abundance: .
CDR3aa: CASSQEAGTGHQPQHF
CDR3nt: TGTGCCAGCAGCCAAGAAGCCGGGACAGGGCATCAGCCCCAGCATTTT

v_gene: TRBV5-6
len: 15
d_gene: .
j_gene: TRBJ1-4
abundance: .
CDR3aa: CASSLVNRNNEKLFF
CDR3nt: TGTGCCAGCAGCTTGGTGAACAGGAATAATGAAAAACTGTTTTTT

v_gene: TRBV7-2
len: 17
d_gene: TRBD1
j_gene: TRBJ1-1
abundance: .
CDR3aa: CASSLRGGTGTGVGAFF
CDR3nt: TGTGCCAGCAGCTTACGCGGGGGGACCGGGACAGGGGTGGGAGCTTTCTTT

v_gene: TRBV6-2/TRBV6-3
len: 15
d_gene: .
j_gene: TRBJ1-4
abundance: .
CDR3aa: CASSYTDWRNEKLFF
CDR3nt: TGTGCCAGCAGTTACACGGACTGGCGGAATGAAAAACTGTTTTTT

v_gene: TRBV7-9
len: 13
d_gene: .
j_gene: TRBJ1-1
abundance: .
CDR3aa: CASSVALQDGAFF
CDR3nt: TGTGCCAGCAGCGTAGCTCTTCAGGATGGAGCTTTCTTT

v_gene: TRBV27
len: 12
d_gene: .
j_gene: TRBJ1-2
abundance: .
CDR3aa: CASSPQGYGYTF
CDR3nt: TGTGCCAGCAGTCCGCAGGGGTATGGCTACACCTTC

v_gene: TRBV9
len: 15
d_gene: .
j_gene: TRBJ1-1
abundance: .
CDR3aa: CASSVQKGSATEAFF
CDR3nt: TGTGCCAGCAGCGTCCAAAAGGGGTCAGCCACTGAAGCTTTCTTT

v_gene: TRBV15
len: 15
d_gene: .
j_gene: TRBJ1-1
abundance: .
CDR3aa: CATSRDRQGKYEAFF
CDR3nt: TGTGCCACCAGCAGAGACCGCCAGGGGAAGTATGAAGCTTTCTTT

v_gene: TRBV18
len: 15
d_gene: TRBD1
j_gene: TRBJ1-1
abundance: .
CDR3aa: CASSRGQGRETEAFF
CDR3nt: TGTGCCAGCTCACGAGGACAGGGAAGGGAAACTGAAGCTTTCTTT

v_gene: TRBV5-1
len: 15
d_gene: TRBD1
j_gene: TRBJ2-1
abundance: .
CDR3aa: CASSLVAGGYYEQFF
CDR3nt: TGCGCCAGCAGCTTGGTGGCAGGGGGATATTATGAGCAGTTCTTC

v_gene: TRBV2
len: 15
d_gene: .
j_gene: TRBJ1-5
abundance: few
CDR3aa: CASRTGGGYNQPQHF
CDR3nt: TGTGCCAGCAGGACTGGCGGGGGGTACAATCAGCCCCAGCATTTT

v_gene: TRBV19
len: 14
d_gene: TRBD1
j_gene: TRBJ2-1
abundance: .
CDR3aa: CASTLTGGRYEQFF
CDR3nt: TGTGCCAGTACCCTGACAGGGGGCCGCTATGAGCAGTTCTTC

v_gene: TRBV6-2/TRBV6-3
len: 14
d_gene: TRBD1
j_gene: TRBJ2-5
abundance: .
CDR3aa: CASSNRGSGETQYF
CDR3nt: TGTGCCAGCAGTAACAGGGGGTCCGGAGAGACCCAGTACTTC